This entry describes one TCR beta chain. This clonotype was seen at least ten times. Its recognized antigen is unknown. No per-base quality is available; no much larger clone lies one base away. This entry comes from a study of response to subunit inactivated influenza vaccine listed by TCRdb under 2018. A note on the overall study: To follow how T cells responded to a trivalent subunit inactivated influenza vaccine, the researchers relied on deep quantitative profiling of the T cell receptor repertoire.

Study-wide findings and limitations: It was suggested by the authors that each seasonal influenza vaccination may recruit only a limited number of new T cells.

The library came from RT-PCR. Sequencing was carried out with an Illumina HiSeq 2500. TCRdb handled the public reads itself, with Q25 trimming in fastp and clone calling in MiXCR, and kept productive beta chains. Rows matching on CDR3 protein sequence are summarized as one entry with the most common DNA and genes. This sample gives over 750,000 distinct CDR3 sequences in total; 21% of them show up just once. The ten largest account for 9.5% to 13% of the sample. V drops 1 base and J drops 0 bases, leaving 13 bases in between. From cysteine to phenylalanine, the CDR3 is 16 amino acids long. The CDR3 DNA has 48 bases and is translated from base 1. The germline V gene (reference sequence) yields DFQATT for CDR1 and SNEGSKA for CDR2.

The TCR sequence derives from a man in his forties or fifties who received an inactivated influenza vaccine. Donor details come from another sample of the same person, matched by shared clones. The receptor chain draws on TRBV20-1 and TRBJ1-3; there is no confident call for the D gene. Here the sequenced sample was PBMCs from blood, taken 5 to 6 days after vaccination. The DNA sequence follows: TGCAGTGCTAGAGTAGTAGGAAAAAGCTCTGGAAACACCATATATTTT. This encodes CSARVVGKSSGNTIYF.